This section outlines one T cell receptor (beta chain) sequence together with its context. Its specificity is not known. A split of CD4+ cells into CD45RA+ naive and CD45RA-negative memory subsets was performed. V dropped 4 bases and J dropped 0 bases, with 14 bases sitting between them. The CDR3 runs 16 residues. CDR1 is SGHDT and CDR2 is YYEEEE in the germline V gene. Profiled with immunoSEQ multiplex PCR; TCRdb holds only in-frame clones, not every one. The sample consists of some 1,100,000 clones, more than 75% of them appearing once. This sample is part of a study of shared clonotypes between healthy human individuals. Findings of the study overall: Rarefaction showed sorted-subset sequencing was incomplete despite large depth.

The V and J genes are TRBV5-6 and TRBJ1-3; the D gene is possibly TRBD1 (6 bases). Sequencing input: memory CD4+ T cells from PBMCs. Subset in this sample: CD45RA-negative fraction. The sequence came from a man younger than 35 in good health. Some clones in this sample may be carry-over from other donors' samples. The CDR3 DNA is TGTGCCAGCAGCCCGCCCGGCAGGGGCTCTGGAAACACCATATATTTT. It specifies CASSPPGRGSGNTIYF.